Here is one T cell receptor (beta chain) with its context. Either two negative PCRs, clearance, or symptom resolution qualified Cohort 3 donors as recovered. These data are taken from a study of blood T cell repertoires in COVID-19. Germline CDR1 reads SGHNT; CDR2 reads YYREEE (reference sequence). J gave up 3 bases and V 3 bases, and 4 bases lay outside the gene matches. The CDR3 consists of 15 residues. The authors' processing: Quantification of nucleated cells was approximated via reference gene primer amplification. TCRdb's copy holds only in-frame clones and misses some; the assay was immunoSEQ multiplex PCR. The DNA gave D and trimming, while V, J and clone size come from that table. The profile shows about 250,000 clones, under 90% of them singletons.

V usage is TRBV5-4 and J usage is TRBJ1-1, with TRBD1 matching 11 bases. Sequences were obtained from PBMCs or T cells enriched from blood (not recorded which). The clonotype was recovered from a middle-aged man who had recovered from COVID-19. The CDR3 here is CASSSAGQGDTEAFF. CDR3 sequence (DNA): TGTGCCAGCAGCTCGGCGGGACAGGGGGACACTGAAGCTTTCTTT.